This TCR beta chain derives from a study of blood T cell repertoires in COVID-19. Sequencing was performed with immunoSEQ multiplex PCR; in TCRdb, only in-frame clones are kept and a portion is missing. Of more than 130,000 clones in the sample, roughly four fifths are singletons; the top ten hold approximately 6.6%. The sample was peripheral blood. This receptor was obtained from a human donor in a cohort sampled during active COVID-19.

DNA of the CDR3: TGTGCCAGCAGCCGGGACAGGGGCGAAAAACTGTTTTTT. Translation: CASSRDRGEKLFF. V is TRBV6-5 and J is TRBJ1-4; 10 bases are shared with TRBD1. From germline, CDR1 is MNHEY and CDR2 SVGAGI. The J segment lost 8 bases and the V segment lost 6 bases, leaving 3 bases of the junction unmatched. This CDR3 contains 13 residues.